The 14 T cell receptor beta chains reported below all come from one sample, sequenced in a study of T cells in localized non-small cell lung cancer. Produced via immunoSEQ multiplex PCR; TCRdb's table is partial and in-frame only. The data contain more than 20,000 clones, more than 65% of them singletons. The sample here was PBMCs, taken before any cancer treatment. The source of these receptors is a man aged 40 to 75 with stage II lung adenocarcinoma.

The chain carries TRBV7-8 and TRBJ1-3; D possibly corresponds to TRBD1 (6 bases). This CDR3 spans 14 amino acids. Germline V gene data show CDR1 as SGHVS and CDR2 as FQNEAQ. Trimming left V 5 bases short and J 3 bases short, with 11 bases between. The CDR3 DNA sequence: TGTGCCAGCAGCCCCGGGACACTTGGAAACACCATATATTTT. Translating it yields CASSPGTLGNTIYF. The complete variable domain, with remaining parts taken from reference TRBV7-8 and TRBJ1-3, reads GAGVSQSPRYKVAKRGQDVALRCDPISGHVSLFWYQQALGQGPEFLTYFQNEAQLDKSGLPSDRFFAERPEGSVSTLKIQRTQQEDSAVYLCASSPGTLGNTIYFGEGSWLTVV.

With respect to this clone: One junction end does not reproduce the germline sequence, and a read error may be involved. V usage is TRBV11-3 and J usage is TRBJ2-3; TRBD1 or TRBD2 may be the D gene (6 bases each). The CDR3 extends over 16 amino acids. Per the germline V gene, CDR1 is SGHNT and CDR2 is YENEEA. This CDR3 is CASSLRRGQSTDTQYF. The DNA for the CDR3 is TGTGCCAGCAGCTTAAGGCGGGGACAAAGCACAGATACACAGTATTTT.

The chain combines TRBV6-1 with TRBJ1-2; TRBD1 matches 7 bases. Germline V CDR1 and CDR2: MNHNS, SASEGT. The CDR3 runs to 15 residues. V dropped 7 bases and J dropped 7; count of bases not matched to a gene: 15. CDR3 nucleotides: TGTGCCAGCAAAGTATCAGGGACAGCATCCTCTGGCTACACCTTC. It translates to CASKVSGTASSGYTF.

The chain recombines TRBV7-2 with TRBJ2-4; 10 positions match TRBD2. V lost 5 bases, J lost 5 bases, and 6 bases stayed unmatched. CDR1 is SGHTA and CDR2 is FQGNSA in the germline V gene. The CDR3 is made up of 15 amino acids. The CDR3 bases are TGTGCCAGCAGCCGGACTAGCGGCATGGAAAACATTCAGTACTTC. It is translated as CASSRTSGMENIQYF.

This chain uses TRBV7-2 with TRBJ2-1; the match to TRBD1 covers 9 bases. CDR1 and CDR2 from the germline V gene are SGHTA and FQGNSA. This CDR3 has 15 amino acids. V lost 1 base to trimming and J lost 14 bases; unmatched junction nucleotides: 12. Written as DNA, the CDR3 is TGTGCCAGCAGCTTAGTAGGACAGGGGCAAGGGTATGAGTTCTTC. This codes for CASSLVGQGQGYEFF.

This clone appeared once. The rearrangement links TRBV29-1 to TRBJ1-1, with 7 bases that match TRBD1. V lost 6 bases and J lost 0; bases outside the gene matches: 7. This CDR3 has 14 amino acids. Germline CDR1 is SQVTM and CDR2 is ANQGSEA. The CDR3 loop is CSVRTTGLNTEAFF. In DNA, the CDR3 is TGCAGCGTCCGCACGACAGGGTTGAACACTGAAGCTTTCTTT.

The chain couples TRBV2 to TRBJ2-6; no reliable D call. Germline V gene data show CDR1 as SNHLY and CDR2 as FYNNEI. The V and J ends lost 8 bases and 3 bases respectively, with 5 bases between them. The length of the CDR3 is 12 residues. The CDR3 loop is CASSYGANVLTF. The CDR3 DNA reads TGTGCCAGCTCTTATGGGGCCAACGTCCTGACTTTC.

This chain joins TRBV30 and TRBJ2-1; D call uncertain. Trimming removed 3 bases from V and 9 bases from J, with 18 bases in between. This CDR3 is 14 amino acids long. Germline values: CDR1 GTSNPN, CDR2 SVGIG (reference sequence). The CDR3 nucleotides read TGTGCCTGGAGCCTGGAGTCCTCGTCCCGTGAGCAGTTCTTC. Its translation is CAWSLESSSREQFF.

This sequence joins TRBV6-4 and TRBJ2-3; the D is unclear. Trimming took 0 bases from V and 4 from J, leaving 8 bases between them. Germline CDR1 and CDR2: MRHNA and SNTAGT. CDR3 length: 14 residues. CDR3 nucleotide sequence: TGTGCCAGCAGTGACTCGATATGGGCAGATACGCAGTATTTT. Protein product: CASSDSIWADTQYF.

The chain has TRBV5-1 and TRBJ2-6, with TRBD2 matching over 9 bases. Looked up from germline, CDR1 is SGHRS and CDR2 is YFSETQ. This CDR3 is 21 amino acids long. Trimming cost V 4 bases and J 0 bases; bases outside gene matches: 17. The CDR3 coding sequence is TGCGCCAGCAGCCCCCTCGCGGGAGGGCAAGGTAGTATCTCTGGGGCCAACGTCCTGACTTTC. It specifies CASSPLAGGQGSISGANVLTF.

The gene calls are TRBV18 and TRBJ1-1; TRBD1 matches at 7 bases. J lost 0 bases, V lost 3 bases, and 13 bases had no gene match. The germline gives CDR1 KGHSH, CDR2 LQKENI. This CDR3 contains 18 residues. CDR3 DNA sequence: TGTGCCAGCTCACCCCTGTCGACAGGGTTGGGAATGAACACTGAAGCTTTCTTT. Encoded protein: CASSPLSTGLGMNTEAFF.

The chain employs TRBV7-2 and TRBJ1-1, with 8 positions matching TRBD1. The V and J ends lost 2 bases and 2 bases, in that order; junction bases with no gene match: 4. The CDR3 extends over 15 amino acids. Germline-derived CDR1 and CDR2 are SGHTA and FQGNSA. The CDR3 here is CASSLFQGANTEAFF. CDR3 sequence (DNA): TGTGCCAGCAGCTTATTCCAGGGGGCTAACACTGAAGCTTTCTTT.

The chain uses TRBV5-5 and TRBJ2-1, with D uncertain. The germline V and J ends were trimmed by 4 bases and 2 bases, with 7 bases remaining between them. This CDR3 region has 13 residues. The V gene's germline CDR1 is SGHKS and CDR2 YYEKEE (reference sequence). CDR3: CASSLEAYNEQFF. DNA for the CDR3: TGTGCCAGCAGCCTAGAGGCCTACAATGAGCAGTTCTTC.

This chain joins TRBV7-3 and TRBJ2-7; D is ambiguous. The germline V gene encodes CDR1 SGHTA and CDR2 FQGTGA. Trimming removed 0 bases at V and 5 bases at J, with 8 bases between. There are 13 residues in the CDR3. This chain's CDR3 is CASSLTPEDEQYF. CDR3 nucleotide sequence: TGTGCCAGCAGCTTAACGCCGGAAGACGAGCAGTACTTC.